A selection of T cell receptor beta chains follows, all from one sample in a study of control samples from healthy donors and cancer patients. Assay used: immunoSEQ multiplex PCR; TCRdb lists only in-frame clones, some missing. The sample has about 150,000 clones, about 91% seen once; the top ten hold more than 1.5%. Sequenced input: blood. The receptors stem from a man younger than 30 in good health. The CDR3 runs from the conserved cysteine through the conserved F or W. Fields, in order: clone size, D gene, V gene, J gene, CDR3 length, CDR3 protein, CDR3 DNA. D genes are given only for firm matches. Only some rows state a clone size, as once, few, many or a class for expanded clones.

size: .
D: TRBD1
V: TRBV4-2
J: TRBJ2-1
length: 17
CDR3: CASSPQRTGQGFNEQFF
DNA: TGTGCCAGCAGCCCCCAAAGAACGGGACAGGGGTTCAATGAGCAGTTCTTC

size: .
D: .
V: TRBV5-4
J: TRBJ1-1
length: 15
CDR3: CASSLAMGGNTEAFF
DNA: TGTGCCAGCAGCTTGGCGATGGGAGGGAACACTGAAGCTTTCTTT

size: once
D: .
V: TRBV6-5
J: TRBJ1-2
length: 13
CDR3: CASSYSTGGGYTF
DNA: TGTGCCAGCAGTTACTCCACCGGGGGCGGCTACACCTTC

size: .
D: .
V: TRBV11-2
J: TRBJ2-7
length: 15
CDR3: CASTKTPGRIYEQYF
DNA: TGTGCCAGCACAAAAACCCCGGGACGGATATACGAGCAGTACTTC

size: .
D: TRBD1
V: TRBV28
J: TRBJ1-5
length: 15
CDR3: CASRPADRVGQPQHF
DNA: TGTGCCAGCAGACCCGCGGACAGGGTAGGCCAGCCCCAGCATTTT

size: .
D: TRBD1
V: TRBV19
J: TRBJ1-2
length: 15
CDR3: CASSLPVQGADGYTF
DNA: TGTGCCAGTAGTCTCCCTGTACAGGGGGCTGATGGCTACACCTTC

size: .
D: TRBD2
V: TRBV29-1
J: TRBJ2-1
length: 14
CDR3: CSVVSSGGGNEQFF
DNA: TGCAGCGTTGTGAGTAGCGGGGGTGGCAATGAGCAGTTCTTC

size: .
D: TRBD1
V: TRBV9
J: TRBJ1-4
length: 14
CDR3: CASSGGQYYEKLFF
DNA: TGTGCCAGCAGCGGGGGACAGTACTATGAAAAACTGTTTTTT

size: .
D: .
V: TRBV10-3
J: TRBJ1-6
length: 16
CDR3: CASAPADRSYNSPLHF
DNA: TGTGCCTCGGCTCCGGCAGATCGCTCCTATAATTCACCCCTCCACTTT

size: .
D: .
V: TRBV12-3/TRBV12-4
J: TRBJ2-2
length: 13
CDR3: CASSLSTVGELFF
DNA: TGTGCCAGCAGTTTAAGTACTGTCGGGGAGCTGTTTTTT

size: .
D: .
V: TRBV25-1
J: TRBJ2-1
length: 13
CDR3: CASRIGFNNEQFF
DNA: TGTGCCAGCAGAATAGGGTTTAACAATGAGCAGTTCTTC

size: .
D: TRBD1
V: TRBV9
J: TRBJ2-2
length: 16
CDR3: CASSVGGTANTGELFF
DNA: TGTGCCAGCAGCGTAGGAGGGACAGCGAACACCGGGGAGCTGTTTTTT

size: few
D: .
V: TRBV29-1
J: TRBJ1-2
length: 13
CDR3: CSVGPGLSGGYTF
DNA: TGCAGCGTTGGTCCAGGGCTTAGTGGTGGCTACACCTTC

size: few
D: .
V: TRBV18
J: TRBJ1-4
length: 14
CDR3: CASSPNRLGEKLFF
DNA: TGTGCCAGCTCACCAAATCGGTTAGGTGAAAAACTGTTTTTT

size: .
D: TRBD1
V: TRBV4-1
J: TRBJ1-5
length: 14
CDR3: CASSQPDRGPPQHF
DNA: TGCGCCAGCAGCCAACCGGACAGGGGCCCGCCCCAGCATTTT